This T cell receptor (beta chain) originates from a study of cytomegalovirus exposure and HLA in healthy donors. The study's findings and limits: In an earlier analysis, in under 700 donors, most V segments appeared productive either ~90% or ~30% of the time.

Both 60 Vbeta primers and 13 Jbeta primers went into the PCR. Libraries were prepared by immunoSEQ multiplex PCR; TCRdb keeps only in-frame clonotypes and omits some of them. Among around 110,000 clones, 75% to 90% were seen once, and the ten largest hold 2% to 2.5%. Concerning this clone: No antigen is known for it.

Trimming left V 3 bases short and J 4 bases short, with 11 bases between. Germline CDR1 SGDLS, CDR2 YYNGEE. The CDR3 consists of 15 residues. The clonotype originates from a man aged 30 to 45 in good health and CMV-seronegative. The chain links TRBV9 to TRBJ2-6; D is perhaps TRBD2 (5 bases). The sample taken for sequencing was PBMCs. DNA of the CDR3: TGTGCCAGCAGCGCACCCACGGGGGGGGCCAACGTCCTGACTTTC. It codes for CASSAPTGGANVLTF.